The 8 T cell receptor beta chains given below trace back to one sample, sequenced in a study of control samples from healthy donors and cancer patients. The assay was immunoSEQ multiplex PCR, and TCRdb's table has in-frame clones only and misses some. This sample carries about 140,000 clones, about 88% of them seen once, and the ten largest clones take roughly 10%. Material: blood. All receptors come from a woman in her thirties in good health.

The gene calls are TRBV28 and TRBJ1-5; 9 nucleotides agree with TRBD1. The CDR3 extends over 15 amino acids. V was pared by 5 bases and J by 4 bases, with 6 bases of the junction left unmatched. Germline CDR1 reads MDHEN; CDR2 reads SYDVKM. The chain's CDR3 is CASSPRDRVNQPQHF. The CDR3 nucleotides read TGTGCCAGCAGTCCCCGGGACAGGGTTAATCAGCCCCAGCATTTT.

DNA of the CDR3: TGTGCCAGCAGCGGGACTGCCGAGGGCCATGAGCAGTTCTTC. Translated, it gives CASSGTAEGHEQFF. The V and J genes are TRBV9 and TRBJ2-1; D perhaps matches TRBD2 (5 bases). Germline V lookup: CDR1 SGDLS, CDR2 YYNGEE. Trimming shortened V by 3 bases and J by 8 bases, and 15 bases separated the two germline ends. The CDR3 extends over 14 amino acids.

The V call is TRBV2, the J call TRBJ2-3, with D possibly matching TRBD2 (5 bases). V lost 6 bases and J lost 2, with 15 bases in between. The germline V gene has CDR1 SNHLY and CDR2 FYNNEI. The CDR3 runs 15 residues. CDR3 residues: CASRRLQSLTDTQYF. CDR3 sequence (DNA): TGTGCCAGCAGAAGACTACAATCTCTCACAGATACGCAGTATTTT.

V usage is TRBV28 and J usage is TRBJ1-1; TRBD1 matches at 7 bases. CDR3 length: 12 residues. Germline-derived CDR1 and CDR2 are MDHEN and SYDVKM. Trimming removed 5 bases from V and 9 bases from J; junction bases left unmatched: 6. The CDR3 spells CASSRETGKAFF. Written as DNA, the CDR3 is TGTGCCAGCAGTAGGGAGACAGGGAAAGCTTTCTTT.

This clone was seen just once. V is TRBV6-5 and J is TRBJ2-5; D gene uncertain. Trimming removed 5 bases at V and 0 bases at J, with 13 bases between. Germline V gives CDR1 MNHEY, CDR2 SVGAGI. The CDR3 contains 15 residues. The CDR3 nucleotides read TGTGCCAGCAGTCACACCCGCGGACACCAAGAGACCCAGTACTTC. It yields the protein CASSHTRGHQETQYF.

The genes are TRBV27 and TRBJ2-7; 7 positions match TRBD2. The junction had 9 bases not matched to a gene; V was cut back by 3 bases and J by 4 bases. This CDR3 is built from 15 residues. Germline V gives CDR1 MNHEY, CDR2 SMNVEV (reference sequence). The CDR3 reads CASSFGAGAVYEQYF. The CDR3 nucleotides read TGTGCCAGCAGTTTTGGGGCGGGAGCGGTATACGAGCAGTACTTC.

The genes are TRBV19 and TRBJ1-4, with 7 bases fitting TRBD1. The CDR3 covers 14 residues. J was trimmed by 5 bases and V by 5 bases; bases with no gene match: 5. Per the germline V gene, CDR1 is LNHDA and CDR2 is SQIVND (reference sequence). For the CDR3, the DNA is TGTGCCAGTAGTTTGGGACAGCGAAATGAAAAACTGTTTTTT. Amino acids: CASSLGQRNEKLFF.

The gene calls are TRBV7-9 and TRBJ2-3, with 8 bases lining up with TRBD2. J was trimmed by 1 base and V by 7 bases; bases with no gene match: 4. Germline V lookup: CDR1 SEHNR, CDR2 FQNEAQ (reference sequence). CDR3 length: 14 amino acids. The CDR3 sequence: CASNFGGGTDTQYF. DNA of the CDR3: TGTGCCAGCAACTTCGGGGGGGGCACAGATACGCAGTATTTT. The variable domain in full, with the rest retrieved from reference TRBV7-9 and TRBJ2-3, is DTGVSQNPRHKITKRGQNVTFRCDPISEHNRLYWYRQTLGQGPEFLTYFQNEAQLEKSRLLSDRFSAERPKGSFSTLEIQRTEQGDSAMYLCASNFGGGTDTQYFGPGTRLTVL.